Listed here is a single T cell receptor (beta chain). Primed by a sample-barcoded 5' primer and a J-beta primer mix, a second PCR proceeded for about 6 to 11 cycles. TCRdb analysed the 5' RACE reads with MiXCR anew, one entry per CDR3 protein. This repertoire shows around 2 million distinct CDR3 sequences, roughly two fifths found once; its top ten account for more than 20%. The data were taken from a study of blood T cells in healthy people across ages. This CDR3 is 13 amino acids long. Germline CDR1 SGHNT, CDR2 YENEEA. V lost 5 bases and J lost 8, with 15 bases in between. The chain has TRBV11-3 and TRBJ1-2; possible D gene TRBD1, 5 bases. The source is a human donor in good health. The sequenced sample consisted of blood. The CDR3 region is CASSPLGVGGYTF. The CDR3 DNA follows: TGTGCCAGCAGCCCGCTGGGGGTCGGCGGCTACACCTTC.